The clone carrying this T cell receptor beta chain was counted once. Measured with immunoSEQ multiplex PCR; TCRdb has only the in-frame clones, and not every one. The profile shows roughly 65,000 clones, more than 90% of them singletons. The record originates from a study of blood T cell repertoires in COVID-19. Germline V gene sequence: CDR1 MNHEY, CDR2 SVGAGI. Trimming pared 7 bases from V and 9 bases from J, leaving 22 bases between. There are 15 residues in the CDR3. This chain uses TRBV6-5 with TRBJ2-1; D unclear. Source material: peripheral blood. The receptor comes from a man aged 55 to 70 with acute or convalescent COVID-19. CDR3: CASTSGSTRVTEQFF. The CDR3 DNA reads as TGTGCCAGCACCTCGGGTTCGACCCGTGTGACTGAGCAGTTCTTC.